These 26 T cell receptor beta chains came from one sample sequenced in a study of blood T cells in healthy people across ages. Primed by a sample-barcoded 5' primer and a J-beta primer mix, a second PCR proceeded for roughly 6 to 12 cycles. MiXCR, applied by TCRdb to the 5' RACE reads, yields one record per CDR3 protein. The table has about 1.1 million distinct CDR3 sequences, 35% to 45% seen once. The sequenced sample consisted of blood. These receptors all stem from a man between 18 and 29 years old in good health.

With regard to this clonotype: With a much larger clone just one base away, this may be a read error. The chain carries TRBV20-1 and TRBJ2-3, with TRBD2 as a possible D gene (6 bases). CDR3 length: 16 residues. V was shortened by 3 bases and J by 5 bases, with 21 bases between the two germline ends. Germline assignment: CDR1 DFQATT and CDR2 SNEGSKA (reference sequence). The CDR3 sequence is CSASPIAGRGEDTQYF. CDR3 bases: TGCAGTGCTAGCCCCATCGCGGGACGGGGAGAAGATACGCAGTATTTT.

The chain is built from TRBV4-3 and TRBJ2-3; D is unclear. The CDR3 is 11 amino acids. Per germline, CDR1 LGHNA and CDR2 YSLEER. V lost 8 bases to trimming and J lost 6 bases, with 9 bases between them. CDR3 nucleotides: TGCGCCAGCGGCACCCCGGATACGCAGTATTTT. It encodes CASGTPDTQYF.

V and J are TRBV27 and TRBJ1-5; no clear D. Trimming left V 5 bases short and J 0 bases short, with 29 bases between. CDR3 size: 21 residues. The germline CDR1 and CDR2 sequences are MNHEY and SMNVEV (reference sequence). The CDR3 loop is CASSPTWRADLKLNSNQPQHF. As DNA, the CDR3 is TGTGCCAGCAGTCCCACCTGGAGGGCAGATTTAAAACTGAATAGCAATCAGCCCCAGCATTTT.

The V and J genes are TRBV20-1 and TRBJ2-7; TRBD2 aligns across 9 bases. In germline, CDR1 is DFQATT, CDR2 SNEGSKA (reference sequence). This CDR3 is built from 16 residues. V dropped 0 bases and J dropped 6; count of bases not matched to a gene: 12. DNA of the CDR3: TGCAGTGCTAGAGATGGGATAGCGGGGGTCTCGGGCGAGCAGTACTTC. The encoded protein is CSARDGIAGVSGEQYF.

CDR3: CASSQDPGTNNEQYF. The CDR3 region has the DNA TGCGCCAGCAGCCAAGACCCGGGGACTAACAATGAGCAGTACTTC. This rearrangement joins TRBV4-1 to TRBJ2-7; 7 bases map to TRBD2. CDR1 and CDR2 (germline): MGHRA, YSYEKL. The CDR3 is 15 residues long. The ends lost 0 bases at V and 7 bases at J; junction bases unmatched: 9.

The chain joins TRBV7-9 to TRBJ2-5, with D uncertain. The CDR3 runs to 12 residues. Germline values: CDR1 SEHNR, CDR2 FQNEAQ (reference sequence). Trimming took 9 bases from V and 2 from J, leaving 10 bases between them. The CDR3 DNA reads TGTGCCAGTGGGGAAATTCAAGAGACCCAGTACTTC. It specifies CASGEIQETQYF.

The chain combines TRBV5-5 with TRBJ2-1, with D perhaps TRBD2 (5 bases). Gene TRBJ2-7 matches the end of the DNA better, so the J call may be wrong. The CDR3 is made up of 15 amino acids. Germline loops: CDR1 SGHKS, CDR2 YYEKEE (reference sequence). CDR3 DNA sequence: TGTGCCAGCAGCTTGACTAGTCAAGGGTACAATGAGCAGTACTTC. Its protein is CASSLTSQGYNEQYF.

This chain links TRBV6-5 with TRBJ1-5; possibly TRBD1 for D (5 bases). The CDR3 runs to 18 residues. Deletions cut 0 bases from V and 0 bases from J, with 15 bases between. Germline lookup yields CDR1 MNHEY and CDR2 SVGAGI. The DNA for the CDR3 is TGTGCCAGCAGTTACTCCGGCAGGGAACGCTTTAGCAATCAGCCCCAGCATTTT. Protein product: CASSYSGRERFSNQPQHF.

This chain uses TRBV4-3 with TRBJ2-3; D possibly corresponds to TRBD2 (7 bases). V dropped 1 base and J dropped 4 bases, with 15 bases sitting between them. This CDR3 is 16 amino acids long. Germline-derived CDR1 and CDR2 are LGHNA and YSLEER. The CDR3 protein is CASSQGGGANADTQYF. DNA of the CDR3: TGCGCCAGCAGCCAAGGAGGGGGGGCTAACGCAGATACGCAGTATTTT.

This clonotype appeared a few times. CDR3 in amino acids: CSVGTSGGDNEQYF. The CDR3 DNA reads TGCAGCGTCGGGACTAGCGGGGGTGACAATGAGCAGTACTTC. The rearrangement links TRBV29-1 to TRBJ2-5; TRBD2 aligns across 14 bases. V dropped 6 bases and J dropped 11; count of bases not matched to a gene: 11. This CDR3 comprises 14 residues. Germline V lookup: CDR1 SQVTM, CDR2 ANQGSEA.

In this sample, this clonotype turned up once. One end of the junction is discordant with germline, which a read error may explain. V gene TRBV4-3 combines with J gene TRBJ2-5, with D maybe TRBD2 (7 bases). Germline V gene sequence: CDR1 LGHNA, CDR2 YSLEER. The CDR3 is 12 amino acids. The CDR3 coding sequence is TGCGCCGGCAGCCTCGGAGGGGGGGAGCAGTACTTC. This encodes CAGSLGGGEQYF.

The rearrangement links TRBV6-5 to TRBJ2-7; D perhaps matches TRBD1 (6 bases). Germline CDR1 reads MNHEY; CDR2 reads SVGAGI. Trimming cost V 0 bases and J 3 bases, with 15 bases left between them. This CDR3 comprises 16 residues. The CDR3 coding sequence is TGTGCCAGCAGTTACTCGACGGGACATCAAGACTACGAGCAGTACTTC. Its protein is CASSYSTGHQDYEQYF.

The chain carries TRBV6-5 and TRBJ1-5, with D uncertain. Trimming took off 0 bases at V and 0 bases at J, with 6 bases between the two ends. The germline gives CDR1 MNHEY, CDR2 SVGAGI. The CDR3 sequence is 15 residues long. CDR3 DNA: TGTGCCAGCAGTTACTCGCAGTATAGCAATCAGCCCCAGCATTTT. Protein: CASSYSQYSNQPQHF.

The V call is TRBV20-1, the J call TRBJ1-1, with D possibly being TRBD1 (6 bases). The V and J ends lost 3 bases and 5 bases respectively, with 13 bases between them. This CDR3 is built from 13 residues. From germline, CDR1 is DFQATT and CDR2 SNEGSKA (reference sequence). The CDR3 protein is CSARPGASTEAFF. CDR3 sequence (DNA): TGCAGTGCTAGGCCGGGGGCGTCGACTGAAGCTTTCTTT.

The V gene is TRBV6-5, the J gene TRBJ2-1; TRBD2 might be the D (5 bases). Germline-derived CDR1 and CDR2 are MNHEY and SVGAGI. The CDR3 spans 13 residues. Trimming removed 7 bases from V and 4 bases from J, with 11 bases in between. Here the CDR3 reads CASTRLNYNEQFF. For the CDR3, the DNA is TGTGCCAGCACCAGACTAAATTACAATGAGCAGTTCTTC.

This clonotype occurred a few times. Mismatch with germline at one junction end may stem from a read error. This chain links TRBV5-1 with TRBJ1-1; 7 positions agree with TRBD1. Germline CDR1 SGHRS, CDR2 YFSETQ. This CDR3 has 14 residues. The CDR3 protein is CASSVGQANTEAFF. As DNA, the CDR3 is TGTGCCAGCAGCGTAGGACAGGCGAACACTGAAGCTTTCTTT.

This clonotype was seen more than once but under ten times. The rearrangement links TRBV7-2 to TRBJ1-2; possible D gene TRBD1, 6 bases. This CDR3 is built from 15 residues. Germline V gene data show CDR1 as SGHTA and CDR2 as FQGNSA. V was clipped by 5 bases and J by 4 bases, with 17 bases between them. The CDR3 loop reads CASSPSRGTLYGYTF. In DNA, the CDR3 is TGTGCCAGCAGCCCCAGCAGGGGTACCCTCTATGGCTACACCTTC.

The chain has TRBV20-1 and TRBJ2-4; 8 bases are shared with TRBD2. TRBJ2-7 matches the DNA end more closely, so the J call is doubtful. CDR3 size: 13 residues. Germline CDR1 reads DFQATT; CDR2 reads SNEGSKA (reference sequence). The CDR3 is CSASDLAGYEQYF. The CDR3 nucleotides are TGCAGTGCTAGCGACCTAGCGGGCTACGAGCAGTACTTC.

This clonotype came up a few times. The chain carries TRBV12-3 or TRBV12-4 and TRBJ1-2; the D gene is possibly TRBD1 (5 bases). V lost 5 bases to trimming and J lost 7 bases, with 20 bases between them. CDR3 length: 15 amino acids. CDR3 DNA: TGTGCCAGCAGTCGGACCGGGACGGCACGTATTGGCTACACCTTC. Translated, it gives CASSRTGTARIGYTF.

The V gene is TRBV10-3, the J gene TRBJ2-3, with 7 bases lining up with TRBD1. The germline CDR1 and CDR2 sequences are ENHRY and SYGVKD. The CDR3 runs to 14 residues. The CDR3 reads CVTSRDSYTDTQYF. DNA for the CDR3: TGTGTCACCTCAAGGGACAGTTACACAGATACGCAGTATTTT.

This chain links TRBV14 with TRBJ2-7; no clear D gene. The CDR3 length is 12 residues. Germline V lookup: CDR1 SGHDN, CDR2 FVKESK. Trimming removed 3 bases at V and 9 bases at J, with 12 bases between. The CDR3 spells CASSQSWSMQYF. In nucleotides, the CDR3 is TGTGCCAGCAGCCAGAGTTGGTCCATGCAGTACTTC.

The CDR3 DNA reads TGTGCCAGCAGTTCCCCGGACAGGGGCGGAGGAGATACGCAGTATTTT. This translates into CASSSPDRGGGDTQYF. V is TRBV6-5 and J is TRBJ2-3; 9 nucleotides match TRBD1. This CDR3 has 16 amino acids. CDR1 and CDR2 from the germline V gene are MNHEY and SVGAGI. V was clipped by 4 bases and J by 5 bases; unmatched bases: 10.

This clonotype was seen a handful of times. This chain connects TRBV12-3 or TRBV12-4 to TRBJ1-1; D is undetermined. Trimming took off 7 bases at V and 10 bases at J, with 19 bases between the two ends. The CDR3 consists of 13 residues. In DNA form, the CDR3 reads TGTGCCAGCACCCCATCCCGGGGAGTTGGAGCTTTCTTT. Translation gives CASTPSRGVGAFF.

This chain joins TRBV9 and TRBJ1-1; the D gene is possibly TRBD1 (5 bases). The CDR3 is 18 amino acids. The V gene lost 0 bases and the J gene lost 0 bases, with 18 bases spanning the gap. The germline CDR1 and CDR2 sequences are SGDLS and YYNGEE. In nucleotides, the CDR3 is TGTGCCAGCAGCGTAGACCCAGGTGGTCCGGACATGAACACTGAAGCTTTCTTT. It is translated as CASSVDPGGPDMNTEAFF.

The chain uses TRBV9 and TRBJ2-2, with TRBD1 identical over 10 bases. The junction had 2 bases not matched to a gene; V was cut back by 3 bases and J by 0 bases. This CDR3 region has 16 residues. Germline V gives CDR1 SGDLS, CDR2 YYNGEE. CDR3 sequence (DNA): TGTGCCAGCAGCGCGACAGGGGGCCCGAACACCGGGGAGCTGTTTTTT. Residues: CASSATGGPNTGELFF.

The rearrangement joins TRBV7-6 to TRBJ2-1; D possibly corresponds to TRBD1 (6 bases). The CDR3 has 13 amino acids. The V gene lost 2 bases and the J gene lost 10 bases, with 12 bases spanning the gap. The germline V gene has CDR1 SGHVS and CDR2 FNYEAQ. This CDR3 reads CASSLNREWEQFF. In DNA, the CDR3 is TGTGCCAGCAGCTTAAACAGGGAATGGGAGCAGTTCTTC.